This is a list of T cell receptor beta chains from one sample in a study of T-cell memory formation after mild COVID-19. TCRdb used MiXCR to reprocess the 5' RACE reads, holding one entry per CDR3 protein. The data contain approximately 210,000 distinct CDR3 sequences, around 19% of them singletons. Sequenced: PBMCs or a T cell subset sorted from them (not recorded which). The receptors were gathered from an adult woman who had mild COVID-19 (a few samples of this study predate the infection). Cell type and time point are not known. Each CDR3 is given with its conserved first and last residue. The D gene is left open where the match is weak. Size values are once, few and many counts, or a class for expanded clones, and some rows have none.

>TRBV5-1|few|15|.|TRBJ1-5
CASSLWGGSNQPQHF
TGCGCCAGCAGCTTGTGGGGGGGAAGCAATCAGCCCCAGCATTTT
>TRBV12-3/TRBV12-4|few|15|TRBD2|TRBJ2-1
CASSLATSGFTEQFF
TGTGCCAGCAGTTTGGCGACTAGCGGGTTTACTGAGCAGTTCTTC
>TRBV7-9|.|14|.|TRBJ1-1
CASSFVRQVPEAFF
TGTGCCAGCAGCTTTGTGAGACAGGTCCCTGAAGCTTTCTTT
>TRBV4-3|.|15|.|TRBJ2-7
CASSQDQRGSYEQYF
TGCGCCAGCAGCCAAGATCAACGGGGCTCCTACGAGCAGTACTTC
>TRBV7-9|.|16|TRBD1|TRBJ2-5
CASSLGGDRPQETQYF
TGTGCCAGCAGCTTAGGGGGGGACAGGCCTCAAGAGACCCAGTACTTC
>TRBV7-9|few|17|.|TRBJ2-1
CASSRPGQSNSYNEQFF
TGTGCCAGCAGCCGCCCAGGACAGTCCAACTCCTACAATGAGCAGTTCTTC
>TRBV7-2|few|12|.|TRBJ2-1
CASSWARGEQFF
TGTGCCAGCAGCTGGGCTAGAGGTGAGCAGTTCTTC
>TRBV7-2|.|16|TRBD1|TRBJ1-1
CASSSQPGTGNTEAFF
TGTGCCAGCAGCTCCCAGCCCGGGACAGGGAACACTGAAGCTTTCTTT
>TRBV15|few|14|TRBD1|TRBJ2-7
CATSYGQGPSEQYF
TGTGCCACCAGCTACGGACAGGGGCCGAGCGAGCAGTACTTC
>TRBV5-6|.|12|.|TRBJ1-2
CASSLDRRGYTF
TGTGCCAGCAGCTTAGACAGGCGGGGCTACACCTTC
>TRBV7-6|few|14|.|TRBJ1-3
CASSGRGAGNTIYF
TGTGCCAGCAGCGGGAGAGGGGCTGGAAACACCATATATTTT
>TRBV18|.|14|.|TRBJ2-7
CASSPSQVRYEQYF
TGTGCCAGCTCACCATCTCAGGTACGCTACGAGCAGTACTTC
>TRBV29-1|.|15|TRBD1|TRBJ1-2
CSVEEGTGVHYGYTF
TGCAGCGTTGAAGAGGGGACAGGGGTCCACTATGGCTACACCTTC
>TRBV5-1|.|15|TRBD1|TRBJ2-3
CASSWRGQGTDTQYF
TGCGCCAGCAGCTGGCGGGGACAGGGTACAGATACGCAGTATTTT
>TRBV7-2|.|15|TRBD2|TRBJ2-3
CASSRLSAGVDTQYF
TGTGCCAGCAGCCGACTCTCAGCGGGAGTAGATACGCAGTATTTT
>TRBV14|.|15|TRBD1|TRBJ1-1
CASSQAPRQGTEAFF
TGTGCCAGCAGCCAAGCCCCGCGACAGGGGACTGAAGCTTTCTTT
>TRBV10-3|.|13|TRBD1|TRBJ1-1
CATIDRENTEAFF
TGTGCCACCATAGACAGGGAGAACACTGAAGCTTTCTTT
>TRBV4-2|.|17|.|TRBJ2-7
CASSQEVKSGDSYEQYF
TGTGCCAGCAGCCAAGAGGTAAAGTCTGGGGACTCCTACGAGCAGTACTTC
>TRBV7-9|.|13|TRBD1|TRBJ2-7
CASSSEAGGGQYF
TGTGCCAGCAGCTCTGAGGCAGGGGGCGGGCAGTACTTC
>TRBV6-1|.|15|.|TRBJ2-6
CASTLSVSGANVLTF
TGTGCCAGCACCCTGTCGGTCTCTGGGGCCAACGTCCTGACTTTC
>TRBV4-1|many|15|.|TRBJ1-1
CASSQDRGGATEAFF
TGCGCCAGCAGCCAAGATCGGGGCGGGGCCACTGAAGCTTTCTTT
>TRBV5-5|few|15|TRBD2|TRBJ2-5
CASSLLGSGGETQYF
TGTGCCAGCAGCTTGCTGGGATCGGGGGGAGAGACCCAGTACTTC
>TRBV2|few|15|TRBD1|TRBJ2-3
CASSGQGARTDTQYF
TGTGCCAGCAGTGGACAGGGGGCCCGCACAGATACGCAGTATTTT
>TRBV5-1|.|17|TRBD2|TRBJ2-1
CASSPGTSGRADHEQFF
TGCGCCAGCAGCCCCGGGACTAGCGGGAGGGCAGACCATGAGCAGTTCTTC
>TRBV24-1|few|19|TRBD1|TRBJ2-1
CATSDPLTRDRGRSYEQFF
TGTGCCACCAGTGACCCCTTGACGCGGGACAGGGGCCGCAGCTATGAGCAGTTCTTC
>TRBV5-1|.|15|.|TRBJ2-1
CASSGDSGSYNEQFF
TGCGCCAGCAGCGGGGATTCGGGCTCCTACAATGAGCAGTTCTTC
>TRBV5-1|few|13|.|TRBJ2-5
CASSLGEWETQYF
TGCGCCAGCAGCTTAGGGGAATGGGAGACCCAGTACTTC
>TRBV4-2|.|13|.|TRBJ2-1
CASSPRGANEQFF
TGTGCCAGCAGCCCTCGGGGGGCGAATGAGCAGTTCTTC
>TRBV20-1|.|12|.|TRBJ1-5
CSARDQGGPQHF
TGCAGTGCTAGAGATCAAGGGGGGCCCCAGCATTTT
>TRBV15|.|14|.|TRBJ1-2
CATSRVPGGYGYTF
TGTGCCACCAGCAGAGTCCCCGGCGGCTATGGCTACACCTTC
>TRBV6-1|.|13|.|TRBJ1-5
CASSERGEQPQHF
TGTGCCAGCAGTGAAAGGGGGGAACAGCCCCAGCATTTT
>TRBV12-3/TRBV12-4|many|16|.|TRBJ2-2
CASSLQGPPNTGELFF
TGTGCCAGCAGCCTACAGGGACCCCCGAACACCGGGGAGCTGTTTTTT
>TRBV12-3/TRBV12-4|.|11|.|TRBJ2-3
CASSFTSTQYF
TGTGCCAGCAGTTTTACCTCCACGCAGTATTTT
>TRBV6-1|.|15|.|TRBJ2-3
CASRIERHLPGTQYF
TGTGCCAGCAGGATAGAGCGACACCTCCCCGGTACGCAGTATTTT
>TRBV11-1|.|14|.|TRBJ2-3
CASRKGPLTDTQYF
TGTGCCAGCAGGAAAGGACCCCTCACAGATACGCAGTATTTT
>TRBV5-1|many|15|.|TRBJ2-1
CASSLGGFSYNEQFF
TGCGCCAGCAGCTTGGGAGGGTTCTCCTACAATGAGCAGTTCTTC
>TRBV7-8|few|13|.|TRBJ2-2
CASRPPGTGELFF
TGTGCCAGCAGGCCGCCGGGCACCGGGGAGCTGTTTTTT
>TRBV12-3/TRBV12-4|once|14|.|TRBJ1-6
CASRYDSLHSPLHF
TGTGCCAGCAGATACGACAGCCTGCATTCACCCCTCCACTTT
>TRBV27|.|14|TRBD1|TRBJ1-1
CASALRGPDTEAFF
TGTGCCAGCGCCTTAAGGGGGCCTGACACTGAAGCTTTCTTT
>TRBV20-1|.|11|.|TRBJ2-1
CSAPHNNEQFF
TGCAGTGCTCCCCATAACAATGAGCAGTTCTTC
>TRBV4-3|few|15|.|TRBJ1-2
CASSQDTASTDGYTF
TGCGCCAGCAGCCAAGACACGGCCAGCACGGATGGCTACACCTTC
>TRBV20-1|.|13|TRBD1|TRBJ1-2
CSAMDRGNYGYTF
TGCAGTGCCATGGACAGGGGGAACTATGGCTACACCTTC